This TCR beta chain was found in a study of siplizumab effects on memory and regulatory T cells. Libraries were prepared by immunoSEQ multiplex PCR; TCRdb keeps only in-frame clonotypes and omits some of them. Found here are approximately 94,000 clones, 75% to 95% of them singletons; the top ten hold 0.15%. The V gene end was trimmed by 6 bases and the J gene end by 6 bases; junction bases not matched to a gene: 7. Germline-derived CDR1 and CDR2 are KGHSH and LQKENI. This CDR3 is built from 15 residues. The V gene is TRBV18, the J gene TRBJ2-2; 10 nucleotides match TRBD2. The sample comprised CD4+ T cells sorted from blood. The receptor was isolated from a human donor in good health. The CDR3 sequence is CASSLGLAISGELFF. For the CDR3, the DNA is TGTGCCAGCTCGCTGGGACTAGCGATCTCCGGGGAGCTGTTTTTT.